The present T cell receptor (beta chain) was sequenced within a study of T cell changes during pregnancy in multiple sclerosis. V was pared by 5 bases and J by 7 bases, with 15 bases between. Germline V CDR1 and CDR2: SGHTA, FQGNSA. The CDR3 sequence is 14 residues long. Profiling relied on immunoSEQ multiplex PCR, and the TCRdb table lists in-frame clones only, not all of them. The table has about 56,000 clones, about nine tenths seen once. The chain is built from TRBV7-2 and TRBJ2-1; D gene ambiguous. This sequence was found in a female donor with multiple sclerosis, enrolled in a pregnancy study. The input for sequencing was CD4+ T cells from peripheral blood mononuclear cells, taken in the third trimester of pregnancy. The CDR3 protein is CASSPRGVGNEQFF. Written as DNA, the CDR3 is TGTGCCAGCAGCCCCCGCGGCGTGGGTAATGAGCAGTTCTTC.